Below, 5 T cell receptor beta chains from the same sample are listed, as sequenced in a study of low-dose radiotherapy and immunotherapy resistance in tumors. Priming of first-strand cDNA relied on TRAV- and TRBV-specific primers (covering alpha and beta chains). TCR amplification involved 20 to 25 PCR cycles with a constant-region primer and V-primer adapter. TCRdb used MiXCR to reprocess the reads, holding one entry per CDR3 protein. This table holds some 10,000 distinct CDR3 sequences, 35% to 50% found once. Receptors were obtained from a human donor with advanced metastatic prostate, ovarian, gallbladder or colorectal cancer (not recorded which). This table probably holds off-target reads from a library built for another chain.

The J gene is TRBJ1-1, the V gene TRBV11-2; D remains ambiguous. The CDR3 length is 12 residues. V gave up 3 bases and J gave up 6 bases, with 8 bases separating them. Germline V gives CDR1 SGHAT, CDR2 FQNNGV. This chain's CDR3 is CASSFRVAEAFF. CDR3 DNA: TGTGCCAGCAGCTTTAGAGTTGCTGAAGCTTTCTTT.

This clonotype is medium-sized (0.01 to 0.1%) by share. The V gene is TRBV5-4, the J gene TRBJ2-6; no clear D. The CDR3 loop spans 15 amino acids. V lost 0 bases and J lost 4, with 8 bases in between. Germline V gene data show CDR1 as SGHNT and CDR2 as YYREEE (reference sequence). Here the CDR3 DNA reads TGTGCCAGCAGCTTGGGTGGCTCCGGGGCCAACGTCCTGACTTTC. Protein: CASSLGGSGANVLTF.

The V and J genes are TRBV5-6 and TRBJ2-3, with TRBD2 matching 13 bases. Germline CDR1 SGHDT, CDR2 YYEEEE. The CDR3 sequence is 15 residues long. J was trimmed by 4 bases and V by 4 bases; bases with no gene match: 3. The CDR3, as DNA: TGTGCCAGCAGCCCGGGACTAGCGGGGTCAGATACGCAGTATTTT. It encodes CASSPGLAGSDTQYF.

This chain links TRBV10-1 with TRBJ2-2, with D uncertain. V was pared by 1 base and J by 2 bases, with 8 bases between. Germline loops: CDR1 WNHNN, CDR2 SYGVQD (reference sequence). The CDR3 totals 15 residues. As DNA, the CDR3 is TGCGCCAGCAGTGAGTATCCGGACAACACCGGGGAGCTGTTTTTT. This translates into CASSEYPDNTGELFF.

V is TRBV7-4 and J is TRBJ1-5; perhaps TRBD1 as D (5 bases). The V end was cut by 8 bases, the J end by 1 base, with 9 bases between. Looked up from germline, CDR1 is SGHVT and CDR2 is SQSDAQ. The CDR3 is 13 amino acids. CDR3 amino acids: CASVRDSNQPQHF. CDR3 nucleotides: TGTGCCAGCGTCAGGGACAGCAATCAGCCCCAGCATTTT.